Listed below are T cell receptor beta chains from one sample, sequenced in a study of response to subunit inactivated influenza vaccine. From the RT-PCR reads, TCRdb called clonotypes with MiXCR, one entry per CDR3 protein. The profile covers 500,000 to 600,000 distinct CDR3 sequences, with around 11% appearing a single time and more than 9.5% taken by the ten largest. The same data also went into a second study, on T cells expressing NK-cell markers.

Material: PBMCs from blood, obtained on the day of vaccination. The receptors were gathered from a man aged 50-60 years who received an inactivated influenza vaccine. Both conserved end residues are part of each CDR3.

v_call	j_call	cdr3_aa
TRBV11-1	TRBJ2-7	CASSLGGSYYEQYF
TRBV4-2	TRBJ1-2	CASSPDSWTHGYTF
TRBV7-2	TRBJ2-7	CASTRDYYEQYF
TRBV20-1	TRBJ1-1	CSAIEARTGKDEAFF
TRBV12-3/TRBV12-4	TRBJ2-2	CASSLFAGTKPGELFF
TRBV7-8	TRBJ1-5	CASSPHRTGRSNQPQHF
TRBV28	TRBJ2-1	CASNRMNEQFF
TRBV7-2	TRBJ2-6	CASSLALSGVSGANVLTF
TRBV18	TRBJ1-6	CASSLNVEGSPLHF
TRBV9	TRBJ1-2	CASSAPERGNYGYTF
TRBV20-1	TRBJ2-3	CSARRLAGNPDTQYF
TRBV7-6	TRBJ2-4	CASSPGTGYAKNIQYF
TRBV7-2	TRBJ2-5	CASSRDHIQETQYF
TRBV11-2	TRBJ1-2	CASSPGDRTANYGYTF
TRBV20-1	TRBJ2-5	CSATNQETQYF
TRBV25-1	TRBJ2-7	CASSEPGRVYEQYF
TRBV5-1	TRBJ1-1	CASSFDGSTEAFF
TRBV3-1	TRBJ1-2	CASSQDQRGTGYTF
TRBV9	TRBJ2-3	CASSPPFSTDTQYF
TRBV29-1	TRBJ2-5	CSGKGPQETQYF
TRBV6-5	TRBJ2-2	CASSYSWDTTLNTGELFF
TRBV6-2/TRBV6-3	TRBJ2-1	CASSYSIRTGAYNEQFF
TRBV2	TRBJ2-1	CASSEYGGLANNEQFF
TRBV12-3/TRBV12-4	TRBJ1-6	CASSFNEGSPLHF
TRBV10-3	TRBJ2-1	CATRTSGSGVSEQFF
TRBV7-3	TRBJ2-2	CASRLNTGELFF
TRBV5-1	TRBJ2-1	CASSLMTEEEQFF